This T cell receptor (beta chain) was found in a study of shared clonotypes between healthy human individuals. The data were produced by immunoSEQ multiplex PCR, yet TCRdb's version contains in-frame clones alone and is incomplete. Of about 1.1 million clones in the sample, approximately 75% are singletons; the top ten hold 0.89%. General study findings and limits: It was anticipated that sequencing depth would influence how many clonotypes donors shared.

With regard to this clone: Its antigen is unidentified.

Trimming took 1 base from V and 7 from J, leaving 18 bases between them. CDR3 length: 15 residues. From germline, CDR1 is SGHRS and CDR2 YFSETQ. Sequences were obtained from memory CD4+ T cells from PBMCs. Described subset: CD45RA-negative fraction. The chain couples TRBV5-1 to TRBJ2-7; D is possibly TRBD2 (6 bases). This sequence was found in a man in his late teens or twenties in good health. Some clones in this sample may be carry-over from other donors' samples. The CDR3 DNA reads as TGCGCCAGCAGCTTGTTGTCGGAGGGTCTGAGTGAGCAGTACTTC. Its protein is CASSLLSEGLSEQYF.